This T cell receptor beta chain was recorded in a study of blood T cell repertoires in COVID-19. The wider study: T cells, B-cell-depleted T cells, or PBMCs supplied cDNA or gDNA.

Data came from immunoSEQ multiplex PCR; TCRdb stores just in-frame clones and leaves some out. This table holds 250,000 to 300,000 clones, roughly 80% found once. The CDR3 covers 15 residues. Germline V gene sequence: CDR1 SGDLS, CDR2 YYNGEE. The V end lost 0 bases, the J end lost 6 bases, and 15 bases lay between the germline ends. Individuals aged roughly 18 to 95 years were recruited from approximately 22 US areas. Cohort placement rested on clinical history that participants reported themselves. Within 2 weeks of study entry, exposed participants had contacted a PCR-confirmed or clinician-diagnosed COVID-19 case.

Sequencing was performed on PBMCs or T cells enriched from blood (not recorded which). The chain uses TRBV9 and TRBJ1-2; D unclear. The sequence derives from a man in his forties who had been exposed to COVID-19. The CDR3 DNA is TGTGCCAGCAGCGTAGGGCCCGGTGGAGGTCATGGCTACACCTTC. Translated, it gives CASSVGPGGGHGYTF.